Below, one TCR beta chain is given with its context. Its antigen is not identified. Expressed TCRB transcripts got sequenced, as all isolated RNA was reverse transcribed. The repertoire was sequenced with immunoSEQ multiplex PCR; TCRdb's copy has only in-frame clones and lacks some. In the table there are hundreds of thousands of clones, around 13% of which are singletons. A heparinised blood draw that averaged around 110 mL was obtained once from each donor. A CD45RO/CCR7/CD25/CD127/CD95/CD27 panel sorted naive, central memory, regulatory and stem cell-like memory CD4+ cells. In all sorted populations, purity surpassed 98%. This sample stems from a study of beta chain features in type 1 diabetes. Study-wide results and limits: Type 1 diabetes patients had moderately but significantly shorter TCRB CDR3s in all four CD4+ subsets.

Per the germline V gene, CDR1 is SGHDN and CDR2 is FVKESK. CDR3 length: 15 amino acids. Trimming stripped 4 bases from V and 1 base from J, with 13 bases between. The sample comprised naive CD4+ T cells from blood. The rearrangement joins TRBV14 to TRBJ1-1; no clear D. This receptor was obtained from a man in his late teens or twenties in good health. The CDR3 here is CASSPRYTTNTEAFF. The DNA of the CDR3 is TGTGCCAGCAGCCCTCGATACACCACGAACACTGAAGCTTTCTTT.